A single sample is the source of the 20 T cell receptor beta chains below, sequenced in a study of cytomegalovirus exposure and HLA in healthy donors. The PCR ran on 60 Vbeta and 13 Jbeta primers. Profiling relied on immunoSEQ multiplex PCR, and the TCRdb table lists in-frame clones only, not all of them. This sample has 100,000 to 150,000 clones, with about 76% found just once. Material: PBMCs. These receptors all come from a man aged 40-50 years in good health and CMV-seropositive.

J is TRBJ2-3 and V is TRBV4-1; the match to TRBD2 covers 9 bases. V lost 3 bases and J lost 0; bases outside the gene matches: 10. The length of the CDR3 is 18 residues. Germline V lookup: CDR1 MGHRA, CDR2 YSYEKL. The CDR3 DNA sequence: TGCGCCAGCAGCCACGGGGGGCTAGCGGGGCGCAGCACAGATACGCAGTATTTT. Its protein is CASSHGGLAGRSTDTQYF.

This clone was found a few times. The chain carries TRBV28 and TRBJ1-1; 9 nucleotides match TRBD1. Unmatched junction bases numbered 12, after V lost 5 bases and J lost 2 bases. The CDR3 is 17 residues long. Per germline, CDR1 MDHEN and CDR2 SYDVKM. CDR3 region: CASSLAGTGHRNTEAFF. The DNA for the CDR3 is TGTGCCAGCAGTCTCGCCGGGACAGGGCATCGTAACACTGAAGCTTTCTTT.

The chain has TRBV19 and TRBJ1-5, with TRBD1 matching 9 bases. This CDR3 is built from 13 residues. V lost 9 bases and J lost 7; bases outside the gene matches: 7. Germline-derived CDR1 and CDR2 are LNHDA and SQIVND (reference sequence). CDR3 sequence (DNA): TGTGCCAGCCAGGACAGGGGATTGCAGCCCCAGCATTTT. As protein: CASQDRGLQPQHF.

This chain's CDR3 is CASSRSNEQFF. The CDR3 DNA sequence: TGCGCCAGCTCGCGGTCTAATGAGCAGTTCTTC. The chain has TRBV5-1 and TRBJ2-1; D gene ambiguous. This CDR3 is built from 11 residues. Germline lookup yields CDR1 SGHRS and CDR2 YFSETQ. With 7 bases removed from V and 7 bases from J, the gap between germline ends came to 9 bases.

The genes are TRBV5-1 and TRBJ2-3; 11 bases are shared with TRBD2. Germline assignment: CDR1 SGHRS and CDR2 YFSETQ. This CDR3 spans 16 amino acids. V lost 4 bases to trimming and J lost 1 base; unmatched junction nucleotides: 5. The CDR3 coding sequence is TGCGCCAGCAGCGTAGGACTAGCGGGCGGCACAGATACGCAGTATTTT. The encoded protein is CASSVGLAGGTDTQYF.

CDR3 in amino acids: CASSAPGGSTTEAFF. CDR3 bases: TGTGCCAGCAGTGCTCCTGGAGGCAGTACCACTGAAGCTTTCTTT. This chain links TRBV2 with TRBJ1-1; D is unclear. Germline CDR1 reads SNHLY; CDR2 reads FYNNEI. V shed 4 bases and J shed 4 bases, with 16 bases lying between them. The CDR3 runs 15 residues. The full variable domain, in which reference TRBV2 and TRBJ1-1 provide the parts outside the CDR3, is EPEVTQTPSHQVTQMGQEVILRCVPISNHLYFYWYRQILGQKVEFLVSFYNNEISEKSEIFDDQFSVERPDGSNFTLKIRSTKLEDSAMYFCASSAPGGSTTEAFFGQGTRLTVV.

V and J are TRBV15 and TRBJ2-7; 14 positions match TRBD2. CDR3 length equals 16 residues. The germline V gene has CDR1 LNHNV and CDR2 YYDKDF (reference sequence). The junction had 7 bases not matched to a gene; V was cut back by 3 bases and J by 6 bases. In nucleotides, the CDR3 is TGTGCCACCAGCAGGGGGACTAGCGGGAGTAGGATCGAGCAGTACTTC. Its protein is CATSRGTSGSRIEQYF.

This chain uses TRBV7-9 with TRBJ2-7, with no clear D. The CDR3 is 16 residues long. Germline V gene data show CDR1 as SEHNR and CDR2 as FQNEAQ (reference sequence). V dropped 4 bases and J dropped 1 base, with 17 bases sitting between them. CDR3 sequence reads: CASSSPIGQVSYEQYF. CDR3 DNA sequence: TGTGCCAGCAGCTCCCCTATCGGCCAGGTGTCCTACGAGCAGTACTTC.

In regard to this clone: One end of the junction varies from germline; a read error may be responsible. V is TRBV12-5 and J is TRBJ1-2; 9 bases are shared with TRBD1. Looked up from germline, CDR1 is LGHNT and CDR2 is FRNRAP. This CDR3 spans 17 amino acids. CDR3 nucleotide sequence: TGTGCTAGTGGACAGGGGACAGGGCCGTCCGGGTCCTATGGCCACACCTTC. This encodes CASGQGTGPSGSYGHTF.

The rearrangement uses TRBV5-6 and TRBJ2-5, with no clear D. The CDR3 totals 13 residues. Germline assignment: CDR1 SGHDT and CDR2 YYEEEE. The V end lost 3 bases, the J end lost 2 bases, and 8 bases lay between the germline ends. The CDR3 bases are TGTGCCAGCAGCTCCCGCAGACAAGAGACCCAGTACTTC. As protein: CASSSRRQETQYF.

This clone was detected only a few times. V and J are TRBV7-9 and TRBJ1-5; TRBD1 might be the D (5 bases). The length of the CDR3 is 17 residues. V lost 5 bases, J lost 2 bases, and 19 bases lay in between. Germline lookup yields CDR1 SEHNR and CDR2 FQNEAQ (reference sequence). DNA of the CDR3: TGTGCCAGCAGCCCTCTCCAGGGCCCGGGGGGCAATCAGCCCCAGCATTTT. The encoded protein is CASSPLQGPGGNQPQHF.

The chain uses TRBV4-2 and TRBJ2-3; D might be TRBD1 (5 bases). The V gene lost 0 bases and the J gene lost 6 bases, with 7 bases spanning the gap. Germline CDR1 is LGHNA and CDR2 is YNFKEQ. The CDR3 has 13 amino acids. In nucleotides, the CDR3 is TGTGCCAGCAGCCAAGATCACAGGGATACGCAGTATTTT. It is translated as CASSQDHRDTQYF.

As DNA, the CDR3 is TGTGCCAGCAGCCTCTCTCGGGGGAACACTGAAGCTTTCTTT. Translation gives CASSLSRGNTEAFF. The genes are TRBV4-2 and TRBJ1-1; no clear D gene. CDR1 is LGHNA and CDR2 is YNFKEQ in the germline V gene. The germline V and J ends were trimmed by 4 bases and 1 base, with 10 bases remaining between them. The CDR3 consists of 14 residues.

The CDR3 DNA follows: TGTGCCAGCCGTTGGAGTAGCGGGAACTACAATGAGCAGTTCTTC. It is translated as CASRWSSGNYNEQFF. The chain has TRBV27 and TRBJ2-1, with 8 bases that match TRBD2. With V trimmed by 8 bases and J by 3 bases, 9 bases remained unmatched. Germline V gives CDR1 MNHEY, CDR2 SMNVEV (reference sequence). The CDR3 covers 15 residues.

The genes are TRBV5-1 and TRBJ1-1; D is possibly TRBD1 (6 bases). The CDR3 sequence is 17 residues long. The V end lost 5 bases, the J end lost 3 bases, and 23 bases lay between the germline ends. Germline CDR1 reads SGHRS; CDR2 reads YFSETQ. The CDR3 is CASRTQGSWVLDTEAFF. CDR3 bases: TGCGCCAGCAGGACTCAGGGGAGTTGGGTTTTGGACACTGAAGCTTTCTTT.

This clone was counted a few times. The chain recombines TRBV5-1 with TRBJ1-1; 8 nucleotides match TRBD1. Per the germline V gene, CDR1 is SGHRS and CDR2 is YFSETQ. The CDR3 loop spans 14 amino acids. V was clipped by 3 bases and J by 1 base; unmatched bases: 2. The CDR3 DNA reads TGCGCCAGCAGCTACGGGACAGGGAACACTGAAGCTTTCTTT. This translates into CASSYGTGNTEAFF.

This rearrangement joins TRBV2 to TRBJ2-1; D unresolved. CDR1 and CDR2 (germline): SNHLY, FYNNEI. V lost 11 bases and J lost 3, with 8 bases in between. The CDR3 covers 11 residues. CDR3 protein: CALRSYNEQFF. The CDR3, as DNA: TGTGCCCTCCGGAGCTACAATGAGCAGTTCTTC.

This clone showed up just a few times. The chain has TRBV28 and TRBJ1-5, with 7 positions matching TRBD1. J was trimmed by 5 bases and V by 8 bases; bases with no gene match: 12. This CDR3 comprises 15 residues. Germline-derived CDR1 and CDR2 are MDHEN and SYDVKM. The CDR3: CASVGSRGWYQPQHF. The CDR3 DNA reads TGTGCCAGCGTGGGGAGCAGGGGGTGGTATCAGCCCCAGCATTTT.

The chain links TRBV19 to TRBJ1-1, with 7 bases identical to TRBD1. The ends lost 7 bases at V and 1 base at J; junction bases unmatched: 6. Germline CDR1 is LNHDA and CDR2 is SQIVND (reference sequence). CDR3 length: 14 residues. The CDR3 loop reads CASISGTANTEAFF. The CDR3, as DNA: TGTGCCAGTATTTCCGGGACAGCGAACACTGAAGCTTTCTTT.

The genes are TRBV5-6 and TRBJ2-4; no firm D call. The CDR3 has 15 residues. Trimming stripped 4 bases from V and 1 base from J, with 12 bases between. The germline CDR1 and CDR2 sequences are SGHDT and YYEEEE. This CDR3 reads CASSRYTVAKNIQYF. CDR3 nucleotides: TGTGCCAGCAGCCGTTACACCGTGGCCAAAAACATTCAGTACTTC.